These T cell receptor beta chains were read from a single sample in a study of blood T cell repertoires in COVID-19. The protocol was immunoSEQ multiplex PCR, while the TCRdb copy is restricted to in-frame clones and leaves out a portion. The sample consists of some 70,000 clones, approximately 73% of them appearing once. Sequencing was performed on peripheral blood. The source of these receptors is a man between 60 and 70 years old with COVID-19, enrolled during active disease. Both conserved end residues are part of each CDR3. Each record gives: V gene, J gene, CDR3 protein.

V gene: TRBV6-5; J gene: TRBJ2-6; CDR3 protein: CASSQGVSGANVLTF
V gene: TRBV5-1; J gene: TRBJ2-2; CDR3 protein: CASSLGQGNTGELFF
V gene: TRBV18; J gene: TRBJ1-2; CDR3 protein: CASSPSSESTGGGYTF
V gene: TRBV6-1; J gene: TRBJ2-7; CDR3 protein: CASSETWTTGTGNYEQYF
V gene: TRBV24-1; J gene: TRBJ2-2; CDR3 protein: CATSDPRNTGELFF
V gene: TRBV19; J gene: TRBJ1-2; CDR3 protein: CASSSRQVFYGYTF
V gene: TRBV3-1/TRBV3-2; J gene: TRBJ2-5; CDR3 protein: CASSLRASGGMETQYF
V gene: TRBV13; J gene: TRBJ2-4; CDR3 protein: CASSFRLAGELAKNIQYF
V gene: TRBV5-4; J gene: TRBJ2-2; CDR3 protein: CASSGEVASTGELFF
V gene: TRBV19; J gene: TRBJ2-7; CDR3 protein: CASSGGRGLSYEQYF
V gene: TRBV28; J gene: TRBJ2-7; CDR3 protein: CASSLGGRGPYEQYF
V gene: TRBV23-1; J gene: TRBJ1-5; CDR3 protein: CASSQGDRGLNQPQHF
V gene: TRBV6-5; J gene: TRBJ2-7; CDR3 protein: CATNREPGPYEQYF
V gene: TRBV12-3/TRBV12-4; J gene: TRBJ2-3; CDR3 protein: CASSVTRDTQYF
V gene: TRBV11-2; J gene: TRBJ2-7; CDR3 protein: CASSSTQGHEQYF
V gene: TRBV4-1; J gene: TRBJ1-6; CDR3 protein: CASSQVTSLTSPLHF
V gene: TRBV6-5; J gene: TRBJ1-1; CDR3 protein: CASSSRMGLLNTEAFF
V gene: TRBV7-6; J gene: TRBJ1-4; CDR3 protein: CASSFNFGAGLEKLFF
V gene: TRBV11-3; J gene: TRBJ2-2; CDR3 protein: CASRPGGNTGELFF
V gene: TRBV28; J gene: TRBJ1-1; CDR3 protein: CASSQARPNTEAFF
V gene: TRBV7-3; J gene: TRBJ2-7; CDR3 protein: CASSYGQGPYEQYF
V gene: TRBV5-1; J gene: TRBJ2-7; CDR3 protein: CASSSGQGTWYEQYF
V gene: TRBV2; J gene: TRBJ2-5; CDR3 protein: CASNIAGLSQETQYF
V gene: TRBV4-1; J gene: TRBJ2-7; CDR3 protein: CASSQVSSYEQYF
V gene: TRBV11-1; J gene: TRBJ1-1; CDR3 protein: CASSPPRRRRTEAFF
V gene: TRBV25-1; J gene: TRBJ2-7; CDR3 protein: CASSEYLDQAGEQYF
V gene: TRBV10-3; J gene: TRBJ2-7; CDR3 protein: CAISSGGSSYEQYF
V gene: TRBV5-4; J gene: TRBJ2-5; CDR3 protein: CASSTRTSGSLETQYF
V gene: TRBV21-1; J gene: TRBJ1-3; CDR3 protein: CASSKGTGRDTIYF
V gene: TRBV24-1; J gene: TRBJ2-1; CDR3 protein: CATSAGSGMEQFF
V gene: TRBV5-6; J gene: TRBJ1-2; CDR3 protein: CASRVGNYGYTF
V gene: TRBV20-1; J gene: TRBJ2-7; CDR3 protein: CSASSPSPPGEQYF
V gene: TRBV7-3; J gene: TRBJ1-6; CDR3 protein: CASSLTGSTPLHF
V gene: TRBV29-1; J gene: TRBJ2-1; CDR3 protein: CSARTSGRGNEQFF
V gene: TRBV6-1; J gene: TRBJ2-1; CDR3 protein: CASSEGTSSYNEQFF
V gene: TRBV19; J gene: TRBJ1-6; CDR3 protein: CASRGGRGIVGQNSPLHF
V gene: TRBV11-2; J gene: TRBJ2-5; CDR3 protein: CASSFLTTPQETQYF
V gene: TRBV19; J gene: TRBJ1-6; CDR3 protein: CASSITGGNSPLHF
V gene: TRBV2; J gene: TRBJ2-5; CDR3 protein: CASNLGLAGGQETQYF
V gene: TRBV7-6; J gene: TRBJ2-1; CDR3 protein: CASSLVSDEQFF
V gene: TRBV18; J gene: TRBJ2-7; CDR3 protein: CASSPTRDTASFEQYF
V gene: TRBV23-1; J gene: TRBJ2-7; CDR3 protein: CASSQSSGHLTHLYEQYF
V gene: TRBV9; J gene: TRBJ2-3; CDR3 protein: CASSVTTSGKTDTQYF
V gene: TRBV11-2; J gene: TRBJ2-5; CDR3 protein: CASSLVGAQETQYF
V gene: TRBV7-9; J gene: TRBJ2-1; CDR3 protein: CASSPTNEQFF
V gene: TRBV28; J gene: TRBJ2-5; CDR3 protein: CATLGTAGAQETQYF
V gene: TRBV7-3; J gene: TRBJ2-2; CDR3 protein: CASSFLAGEAGELFF
V gene: TRBV5-1; J gene: TRBJ2-7; CDR3 protein: CASNDDRREQYF
V gene: TRBV25-1; J gene: TRBJ2-7; CDR3 protein: CASSDPWSSYEQYF